This TCR beta chain was captured by sequencing in a study of spatial heterogeneity in lung cancer. Study-level findings and limits: The authors estimated that about 6.6% of tumor T cells were covered for alpha chains and approximately 14% for beta chains. Tumors with more nonsynonymous mutations had more expanded intratumoral alpha and beta TCRs.

This clonotype is labeled medium-sized. What it binds is not known. The length of the CDR3 is 14 residues. Per the germline V gene, CDR1 is WSHSY and CDR2 is SAAADI. V was clipped by 7 bases and J by 4 bases, with 15 bases between them. TCRdb used MiXCR to reprocess the 5' RACE reads, holding one entry per CDR3 protein. Of about 3,800 distinct CDR3 sequences in the sample, around a tenth were seen once. Time point specified: sample taken at primary tumor resection. The cohort: about 79 early-stage, untreated non-small cell lung cancer patients. The TCR sequence derives from a male donor with early-stage non-small cell lung cancer. V usage is TRBV10-2 and J usage is TRBJ2-3, with TRBD2 as a possible D gene (6 bases). This specimen consisted of lung tumor tissue, obtained at surgery. The DNA of the CDR3 is TGCGCCAGCAACGGGGAGGTGGGGGCAGATACGCAGTATTTT. Its protein is CASNGEVGADTQYF.